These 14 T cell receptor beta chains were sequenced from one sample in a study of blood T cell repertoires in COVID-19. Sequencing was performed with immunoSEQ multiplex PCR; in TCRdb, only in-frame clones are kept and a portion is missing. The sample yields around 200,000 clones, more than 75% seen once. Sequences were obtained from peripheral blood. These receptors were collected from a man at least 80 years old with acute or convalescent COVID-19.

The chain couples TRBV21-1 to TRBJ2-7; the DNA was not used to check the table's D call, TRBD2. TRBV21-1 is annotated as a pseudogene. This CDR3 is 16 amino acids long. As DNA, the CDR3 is TGTGCCAGCAGCACAAGGGACAGCGGGAGGTCCTACGAGCAGTACGTC. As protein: CASSTRDSGRSYEQYV.

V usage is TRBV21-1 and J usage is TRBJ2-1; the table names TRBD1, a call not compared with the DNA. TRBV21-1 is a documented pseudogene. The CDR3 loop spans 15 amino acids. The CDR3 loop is CASSKLWGRNNEQFF. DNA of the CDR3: TGTGCCAGCAGCAAGCTCTGGGGGCGCAACAATGAGCAGTTCTTC.

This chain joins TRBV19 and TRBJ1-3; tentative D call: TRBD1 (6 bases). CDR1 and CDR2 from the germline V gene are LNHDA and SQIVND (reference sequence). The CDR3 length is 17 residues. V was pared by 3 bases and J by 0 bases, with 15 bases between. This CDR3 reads CASSINRDPASGNTIYF. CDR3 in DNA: TGTGCCAGTAGTATTAACAGGGACCCTGCCTCTGGAAACACCATATATTTT.

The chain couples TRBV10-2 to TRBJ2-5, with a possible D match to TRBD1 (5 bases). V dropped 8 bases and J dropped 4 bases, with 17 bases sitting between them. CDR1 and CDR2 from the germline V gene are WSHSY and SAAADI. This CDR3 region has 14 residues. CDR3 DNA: TGCGCCAGCTGCAGACGGCAAGGGGCAGAGACCCAGTACTTC. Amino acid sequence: CASCRRQGAETQYF.

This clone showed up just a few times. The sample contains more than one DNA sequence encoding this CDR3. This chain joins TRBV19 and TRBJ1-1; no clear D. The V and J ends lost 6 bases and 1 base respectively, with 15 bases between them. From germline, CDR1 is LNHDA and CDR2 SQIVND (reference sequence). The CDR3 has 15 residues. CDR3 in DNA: TGTGCCAGTAGCATTATCCCGCGGGGGAACACTGAAGCTTTCTTT. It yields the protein CASSIIPRGNTEAFF.

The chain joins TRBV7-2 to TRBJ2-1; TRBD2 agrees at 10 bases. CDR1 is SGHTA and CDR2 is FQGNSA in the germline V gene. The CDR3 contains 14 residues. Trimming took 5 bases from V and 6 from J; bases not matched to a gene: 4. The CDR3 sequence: CASSTIAGGNEQFF. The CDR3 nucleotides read TGTGCCAGCAGCACTATAGCGGGAGGCAATGAGCAGTTCTTC.

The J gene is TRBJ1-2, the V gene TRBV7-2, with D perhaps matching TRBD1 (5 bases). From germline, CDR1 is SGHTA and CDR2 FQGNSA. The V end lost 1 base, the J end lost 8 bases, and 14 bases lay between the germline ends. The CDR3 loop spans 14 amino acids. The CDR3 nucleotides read TGTGCCAGCAGCTTAGGGGGCTTCACCGGCGGCTACACCTTC. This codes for CASSLGGFTGGYTF.

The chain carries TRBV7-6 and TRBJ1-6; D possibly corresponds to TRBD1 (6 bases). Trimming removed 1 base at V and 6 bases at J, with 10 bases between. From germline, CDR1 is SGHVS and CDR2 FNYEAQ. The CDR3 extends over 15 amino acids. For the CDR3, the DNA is TGTGCCAGCAGCTTAGAAACAGGGAGTAATTCACCCCTCCACTTT. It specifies CASSLETGSNSPLHF. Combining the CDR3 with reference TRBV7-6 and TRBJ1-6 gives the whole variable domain GAGVSQSPRYKVTKRGQDVALRCDPISGHVSLYWYRQALGQGPEFLTYFNYEAQQDKSGLPNDRFSAERPEGSISTLTIQRTEQRDSAMYRCASSLETGSNSPLHFGNGTRLTVT.

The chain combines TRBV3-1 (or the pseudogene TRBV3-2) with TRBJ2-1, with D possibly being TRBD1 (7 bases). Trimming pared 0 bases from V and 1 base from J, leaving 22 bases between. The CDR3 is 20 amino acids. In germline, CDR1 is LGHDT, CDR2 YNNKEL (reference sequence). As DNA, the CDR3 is TGTGCCAGCAGCCAAGATAGAGGCCCCGTGGCAGGGGGGTCCTACAATGAGCAGTTCTTC. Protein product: CASSQDRGPVAGGSYNEQFF.

CDR3: CASSKTGLAGTGELFF. The CDR3 nucleotides read TGTGCCAGCAGCAAAACGGGACTAGCGGGAACCGGGGAGCTGTTTTTT. This sequence joins TRBV7-2 and TRBJ2-2, with 13 bases identical to TRBD2. Germline V gene lookup returns CDR1 SGHTA and CDR2 FQGNSA. The V and J ends lost 5 bases and 5 bases, in that order; junction bases with no gene match: 5. CDR3 length: 16 amino acids.

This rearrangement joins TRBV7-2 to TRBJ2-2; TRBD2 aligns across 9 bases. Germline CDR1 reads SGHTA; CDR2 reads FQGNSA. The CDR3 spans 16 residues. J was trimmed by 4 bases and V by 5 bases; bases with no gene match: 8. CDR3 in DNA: TGTGCCAGCAGCGCCGCTGGGACTAGCAGCACCGGGGAGCTGTTTTTT. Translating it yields CASSAAGTSSTGELFF.

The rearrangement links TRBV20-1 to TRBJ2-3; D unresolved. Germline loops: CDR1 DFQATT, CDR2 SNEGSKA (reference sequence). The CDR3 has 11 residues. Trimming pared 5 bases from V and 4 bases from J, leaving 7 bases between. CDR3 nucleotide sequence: TGCAGTGCTCTCTCCCCAGATACGCAGTATTTT. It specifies CSALSPDTQYF.

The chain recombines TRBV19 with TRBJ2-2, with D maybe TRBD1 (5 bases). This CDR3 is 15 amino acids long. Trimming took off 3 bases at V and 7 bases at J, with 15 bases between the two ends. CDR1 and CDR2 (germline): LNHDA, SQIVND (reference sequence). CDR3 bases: TGTGCCAGTAGTATCGGGCAGGGATTGCACGGGGAGCTGTTTTTT. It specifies CASSIGQGLHGELFF.

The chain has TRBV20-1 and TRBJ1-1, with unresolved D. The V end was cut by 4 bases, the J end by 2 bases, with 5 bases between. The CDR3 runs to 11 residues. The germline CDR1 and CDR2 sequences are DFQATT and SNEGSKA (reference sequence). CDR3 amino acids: CSAKRNTEAFF. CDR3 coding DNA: TGCAGTGCTAAGAGAAACACTGAAGCTTTCTTT.